This is a list of T cell receptor beta chains from one sample in a study of CD8+ T cells in alopecia areata. Using immunoSEQ multiplex PCR, the repertoire was profiled, and TCRdb retains in-frame clones only, with some absent. The table includes about 180,000 clones, roughly half detected once. The source material was CD8+ T cells sorted from blood, sampled around week 52, from a patient treated with tofacitinib. The source is a human donor with alopecia areata. Both conserved end residues are trimmed from each CDR3. The order of the fields is CDR3 length, V gene, CDR3 protein.

13 TRBV27 ASSLLGENNQPQH
15 TRBV7-9 ASSLGRLGSSKNIQY
13 TRBV7-9 ARKQGFPLLYEQY
12 TRBV9 ASSPTPDTGELF
14 TRBV7-9 ASSPGPGTGAEKLF
11 TRBV19 ASSPPVNTEAF
13 TRBV4-3 ASSQERGLNSPLH
9 TRBV20-1 SAGATYEQY
13 TRBV27 ASSERIAWGYGYT
17 TRBV13 ASSPSGLAGGPSTDTQY
11 TRBV5-1 ASSTHQNTEAF
12 TRBV27 ASTRGYGSYEQY
10 TRBV29-1 SVGDNQETQY
13 TRBV25-1 ASSSKGLATDTQY
10 TRBV14 ASSQADYGYT
11 TRBV5-1 ASSKEPGLARG
10 TRBV7-3 ASSFVNQPQH
12 TRBV30 AWTGILKGYEQY
13 TRBV10-3 AISEPWGQHNEQF
10 TRBV6-5 ASSPSGTEAF
10 TRBV29-1 SVGTGVDEQY
13 TRBV7-8 ASSLDATGGYEQY
12 TRBV30 AWSALGSGYEQY
12 TRBV27 ASSHRDGEETQY
13 TRBV5-4 ASSPLDRVNTEAF
9 TRBV20-1 SARTYTEAF
14 TRBV9 ASSVDSFSGNSPLH
12 TRBV27 ASSSTLKVHEQY
13 TRBV11-2 ASSLGSRGIAEQY
11 TRBV9 ASSAGTGYEQY
13 TRBV7-3 ASSLVAGDQETQY
13 TRBV29-1 SATNRGTGGTEAF
11 TRBV5-4 ASRLGGGYGYT
13 TRBV6-5 ASSYSGSNTGELF
14 TRBV5-1 ASSPYQGPNQETQY
10 TRBV6-1 ASSGRENGYT